These 7 T cell receptor beta chains were all obtained from the same sample, sequenced in a study of control samples from healthy donors and cancer patients. This table comes from immunoSEQ multiplex PCR, and its TCRdb copy is limited to in-frame clones, with some not included. The table has approximately 99,000 clones, about 80% seen once. Sequenced input: blood. Every receptor here comes from a man aged 18 to 29 in good health.

V is TRBV24-1 and J is TRBJ2-5, with TRBD2 matching 10 bases. The ends lost 4 bases at V and 5 bases at J; junction bases unmatched: 9. The germline V gene encodes CDR1 KGHDR and CDR2 SFDVKD. This CDR3 contains 16 residues. The CDR3 coding sequence is TGTGCCACCAGTGACACCCGGACTAGCGGTAGTGAGACCCAGTACTTC. Amino acids: CATSDTRTSGSETQYF.

V gene TRBV24-1 combines with J gene TRBJ1-1, with D hard to call. V lost 5 bases and J 3 bases, leaving 15 bases between the germline ends. The CDR3 is made up of 15 amino acids. Germline V lookup: CDR1 KGHDR, CDR2 SFDVKD. For the CDR3, the DNA is TGTGCCACCAGTGCGGGAGAAGGGTGGTACACTGAAGCTTTCTTT. It translates to CATSAGEGWYTEAFF.

The chain joins TRBV5-1 to TRBJ1-2; D is uncertain. Germline CDR1 is SGHRS and CDR2 is YFSETQ. The CDR3 totals 13 residues. V was shortened by 0 bases and J by 4 bases, with 7 bases between the two germline ends. In nucleotides, the CDR3 is TGCGCCAGCAGCTTGGGAGGGCTCTATGGCTACACCTTC. Translating it yields CASSLGGLYGYTF. The full variable domain, in which reference TRBV5-1 and TRBJ1-2 provide the parts outside the CDR3, is KAGVTQTPRYLIKTRGQQVTLSCSPISGHRSVSWYQQTPGQGLQFLFEYFSETQRNKGNFPGRFSGRQFSNSRSEMNVSTLELGDSALYLCASSLGGLYGYTFGSGTRLTVV.

The rearrangement uses TRBV27 and TRBJ2-1, with D unclear. V lost 6 bases and J 2 bases, leaving 11 bases between the germline ends. The CDR3 length is 14 residues. Germline V CDR1 and CDR2: MNHEY, SMNVEV (reference sequence). The CDR3 here is CASRDPAPYNEQFF. The DNA of the CDR3 is TGTGCCAGCAGAGATCCAGCCCCCTACAATGAGCAGTTCTTC.

This rearrangement joins TRBV27 to TRBJ1-5; 11 nucleotides match TRBD1. Losses at the gene ends were 4 bases for V and 4 bases for J; bases not matched to a gene: 9. The CDR3 contains 17 residues. CDR1 is MNHEY, CDR2 SMNVEV, per germline (reference sequence). CDR3 in DNA: TGTGCCAGCAGTTCCAAAAGAGGACAGGGGGCGAATCAGCCCCAGCATTTT. Translation gives CASSSKRGQGANQPQHF.

CDR3 sequence: CASSQDPEAGGTGELFF. The DNA of the CDR3 is TGCGCCAGCAGCCAAGATCCGGAAGCGGGGGGTACCGGGGAGCTGTTTTTT. The V gene is TRBV4-1, the J gene TRBJ2-2; the match to TRBD2 covers 9 bases. The CDR3 is 17 amino acids. Per the germline V gene, CDR1 is MGHRA and CDR2 is YSYEKL. The ends lost 0 bases at V and 5 bases at J; junction bases unmatched: 7.

The table lists this clone with a count of one. This sequence joins TRBV28 and TRBJ1-1; 8 bases are a match to TRBD1. The CDR3 has 15 residues. V dropped 1 base and J dropped 4; count of bases not matched to a gene: 5. Per germline, CDR1 MDHEN and CDR2 SYDVKM. CDR3 DNA sequence: TGTGCCAGCAGTTTATACTTAGGACAGGGCACTGAAGCTTTCTTT. Protein sequence: CASSLYLGQGTEAFF.